The sequence of this T cell receptor (beta chain) was determined in a study of T cell changes during pregnancy in multiple sclerosis. Produced via immunoSEQ multiplex PCR; TCRdb's table is partial and in-frame only. The sample shows 40,000 to 50,000 clones, 85% to 95% of them seen only once. The clonotype comes from a female donor with multiple sclerosis, enrolled in a pregnancy study. The sequencing used CD8+ T cells from peripheral blood mononuclear cells, collected in the third trimester of pregnancy.

The CDR3 loop is CASSQLLAVQETQYF. The CDR3 nucleotides are TGCGCCAGCAGCCAATTACTAGCGGTTCAAGAGACCCAGTACTTC. The genes are TRBV4-3 and TRBJ2-5; 8 bases are shared with TRBD2. Germline V CDR1 and CDR2: LGHNA, YSLEER. The CDR3 is made up of 15 amino acids. The ends lost 2 bases at V and 2 bases at J; junction bases unmatched: 4.